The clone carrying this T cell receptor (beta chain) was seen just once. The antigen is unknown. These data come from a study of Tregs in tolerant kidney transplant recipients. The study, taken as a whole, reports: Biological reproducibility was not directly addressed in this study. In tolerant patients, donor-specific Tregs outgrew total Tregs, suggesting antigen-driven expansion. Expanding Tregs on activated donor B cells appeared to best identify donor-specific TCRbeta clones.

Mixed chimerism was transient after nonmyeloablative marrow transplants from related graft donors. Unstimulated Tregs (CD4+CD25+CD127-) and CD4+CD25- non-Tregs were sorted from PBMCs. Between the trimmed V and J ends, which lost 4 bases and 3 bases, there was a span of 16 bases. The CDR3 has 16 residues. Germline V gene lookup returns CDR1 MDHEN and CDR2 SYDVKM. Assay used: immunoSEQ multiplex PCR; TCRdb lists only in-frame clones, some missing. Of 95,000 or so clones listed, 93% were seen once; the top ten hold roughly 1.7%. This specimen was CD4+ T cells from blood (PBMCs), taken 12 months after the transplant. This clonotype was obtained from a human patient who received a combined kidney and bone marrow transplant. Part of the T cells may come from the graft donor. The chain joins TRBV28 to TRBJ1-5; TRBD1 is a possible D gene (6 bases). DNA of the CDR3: TGTGCCAGCAGTTCCTGGACAGAGGTAAACAATCAGCCCCAGCATTTT. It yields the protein CASSSWTEVNNQPQHF.